This T cell receptor (beta chain) was observed in a study of blood T cell repertoires in COVID-19. Overall study: In each case, the material was cDNA or gDNA derived from T cells, B-cell-depleted T cells, or PBMCs.

This table comes from immunoSEQ multiplex PCR, and its TCRdb copy is limited to in-frame clones, with some not included. The sample has 120,000 to 150,000 clones, 70% to 85% seen once. Germline loops: CDR1 MNHEY, CDR2 SMNVEV (reference sequence). Trimming shortened V by 5 bases and J by 6 bases, and 18 bases separated the two germline ends. CDR3 size: 15 residues. Sequenced sample: peripheral blood. This chain joins TRBV27 and TRBJ2-3, with unresolved D. The source of this sequence is a woman between 50 and 59 years old in a cohort sampled during active or convalescent COVID-19. In nucleotides, the CDR3 is TGTGCCAGCAGTCCGTTTCCCCGCAGGATGGATACGCAGTATTTT. This translates into CASSPFPRRMDTQYF.